The present entry profiles one TCR beta chain with its context. Its antigen remains unidentified. Stated time point: blood 2 weeks post-SBRT. Sample treatment: 15 Gy SBRT to primary tumor, nephrectomy 4 weeks later. The data belong to a study of radiation and T cells in renal cell carcinoma. The study's findings and limits: Baseline intratumoral clonotype presence is unknown without pretreatment biopsies.

The assay was immunoSEQ multiplex PCR, and TCRdb's table has in-frame clones only and misses some. The sample records about 150,000 clones, about 91% being singletons. This CDR3 is 17 amino acids long. The V gene's germline CDR1 is LNHDA and CDR2 SQIVND (reference sequence). V was pared by 4 bases and J by 5 bases, with 16 bases of the junction left unmatched. The sequence was obtained from a woman in her 50s with renal cell carcinoma. The source was blood, collected from a patient whose treatment included radiotherapy and nephrectomy. The V call is TRBV19, the J call TRBJ2-5; 7 bases match TRBD1. Written as DNA, the CDR3 is TGTGCCAGTAGTAGTCCGGGACAGCAGGCCTCGTGGGAGACCCAGTACTTC. Translating it yields CASSSPGQQASWETQYF.